This T cell receptor (beta chain) was sequenced during a study of regulatory T cells in long-lasting Graves disease (dated by TCRdb to 2020 to 2022). Notes on the research overall: Patients with newly diagnosed Graves' disease had been on antithyroid drugs for under 3 months. A total of around 35 samples underwent TCR sequencing, from about 13 patients with persistent Graves' disease and approximately 20 patients with newly diagnosed Graves' disease. Persistent Graves' disease patients were compared with newly diagnosed Graves' disease patients by peripheral blood TCR sequencing and RNA sequencing. The study was registered as a clinical trial and conducted in China.

Libraries were made using multiplex PCR. The sequencer was an Illumina HiSeq 4000. CDR3 regions were amplified by Arm-PCR with iRepertoire HTBI primers to construct TCR beta libraries. Before sequencing, the PCR products went through gel purification. The authors' analysis ran thus. A total of around 66 TRBV and about 13 TRBJ segments were identified across samples and were used for gene usage analysis of CDR3 amino acid clonotypes. Filtered high-quality paired reads were merged into contigs using COPE and FqMerger. BLAST was used to align contigs to IMGT TRBV, TRBD and TRBJ reference genes, and CDR3 was defined according to IMGT. Any clonotype with a frequency above 0.1% was counted as a highly expanded clone. Shannon entropy served as the measure of repertoire diversity, while the Gini coefficient captured V-J evenness. Public clonotypes were defined as clonotypes shared by more than one individual. The raw public data were reprocessed by TCRdb itself: fastp quality trimming at Q25, MiXCR clonotype calling, in-frame beta chains only. Rows with one shared CDR3 protein collapse into an entry with the most common genes and DNA. These V and J calls derive from TCRdb rather than the authors' analysis. The sample table lists about 540,000 distinct CDR3 sequences, roughly 14% of them with a count of one. Together, the top ten hold about 10% of the sample.

Broader findings and caveats from the paper: The authors acknowledged the small sample size as a limitation that may reduce accuracy. Only the TCR beta chain was sequenced and analyzed. TRBV28, TRBJ1-2 and TRBJ2-5 were preferentially used in persistent disease, while TRBV20-1 and TRBJ2-1 were favored in newly diagnosed disease. Compared with newly diagnosed patients, persistent Graves' disease patients had lower TCR Shannon entropy and fewer highly expanded clones, which suggests clonal expansion. Because the primary lesion, thyroid tissue, could not be accessed, the study looked at peripheral blood alone. Persistent patients shared more public clonotypes among themselves (under 3,000) than newly diagnosed patients did (about 1,000).

V loses 6 bases, J loses 4 bases, and the germline ends lie 26 bases apart. The CDR3 holds 18 amino acids from the cysteine to the phenylalanine. Only the CDR3 DNA stays, 54 bases, in frame from base 1. The germline V gene (reference sequence) gives CDR1 as MNHEY and CDR2 as SMNVEV. There are many counts of this clonotype. The antigen it binds to is not known. Base qualities are missing; no much larger clone stands one base away. This sample's time point label indicates: newly diagnosed GD, antithyroid drugs for less than 3 months. For both TCR sequencing and RNA sequencing, RNA was extracted from PBMCs using TRIzol. Graves' disease was diagnosed according to American Thyroid Association guidelines. Patients for the study were recruited at an endocrinology department in Xi'an, China. Each patient gave approximately 9.7 milliliters of peripheral blood, collected in an EDTA anticoagulant tube. Ficoll Paque Plus density gradient separation was used to isolate PBMCs, and no additional T cell sorting was done. An Agilent 2100 Bioanalyzer and agarose gel were used to check RNA quality, while a NanoDrop 2000 measured RNA concentration.

A further study also used this sample, focusing on T cells in Graves' hyperthyroidism and ophthalmopathy. The second study's authors report: Graves' hyperthyroidism was defined as stable when no progression to ophthalmopathy occurred over 18 months of follow-up. Hyperthyroidism patients were newly diagnosed, had a disease duration of under 2 months, and were aged 18 to 65 years. Any patient with an uncontrolled infection, another autoimmune disease, pregnancy or lactation was excluded. Diagnoses were established on the basis of clinical symptoms, serum thyroxine and TRAb, thyroid ultrasound, and orbital computed tomography. The first round of RT-PCR for the TCR CDR3 was performed with the HTBI primer set and the Qiagen OneStep RT-PCR kit. Blood samples also contained most of the expanded thyroid clonotypes (frequency above 0.001), which suggests that blood repertoires may reflect thyroid immune responses. A model built on a 13 V-J signature distinguished ophthalmopathy from stable hyperthyroidism, reaching around 88% sensitivity and around 81% specificity in cross-validation and 80%/75% in testing. During validation, the model predicted progression to ophthalmopathy a median of approximately 6 months ahead of onset, with 70.59% sensitivity and 72% to 80% specificity. A discovery cohort of roughly 100 patients, about 44 with Graves' ophthalmopathy and about 58 with stable Graves' hyperthyroidism, was used to find distinguishing TCR V-J signatures. Whether ophthalmopathy could be predicted prospectively was tested in an independent validation cohort made up of under 20 hyperthyroidism patients plus 17 patients who later progressed to ophthalmopathy. The 95 to 100 discovery patients were divided at random into training and test sets in a 7:3 ratio. In about 6 Graves' hyperthyroidism patients, the study also compared T-cell repertoires from thyroid tissue with T-cell repertoires from blood. Once sampling was done, hyperthyroidism patients were given methimazole at a starting dose of 30 mg daily, whereas ophthalmopathy patients were given high-dose intravenous methylprednisolone. Libraries were constructed in a second round of multiplex PCR, after which size selection and purification were performed. Sequencing of the libraries was done on an Illumina HiSeq2000 using paired-end 100 bp reads. Raw data were processed with SOAPnuke, discarding reads with adapters, uncalled bases, mean Phred below 15, or no exact constant-primer or identifier match. COPE v1.2.5 was used to merge high-quality paired reads, and clonotypes were defined as unique nucleotide sequences. MiTCR v1.1 was used to align the clonotypes against IMGT TRBV, TRBD and TRBJ reference segments. Analysis was restricted to V-J combinations with a frequency above 0.0001, which covered roughly 99% of repertoires. A TCS score was defined as the ratio between F50 (clonal expansion) and ExV (chaos), using BLOSUM62-based TCRdist between CDR3 peptides within each V-J. Welch's t-statistics and random forest reduced around 550 V-J features to 13, which were used in a naive Bayes classifier (R e1071). Sample size was not statistically predetermined, and blinding of investigators to group allocation was not performed. According to the paper, TCR Vbeta CDR3 sequencing was carried out on approximately 140 peripheral blood samples, which came from over 40 ophthalmopathy, 80 or so hyperthyroidism and around 17 progressor patients.

The input for sequencing was peripheral blood mononuclear cells (PBMCs), taken at new diagnosis, from a patient treated with antithyroid drugs. The rearrangement combines TRBV27 with TRBJ2-3; the D gene is perhaps TRBD1 or TRBD2, each of them matching over 5 bases. This clonotype was obtained from a man younger than 45 with Graves disease. Donor details come from another sample of the same person, matched by shared clones. The DNA sequence is as follows: TGTGCCAGCAGACCTCCCTGGGGCGGGCGGAATCGGGCAGATACGCAGTATTTT. This is translated as CASRPPWGGRNRADTQYF.